The 5 T cell receptor beta chains presented below share a single source sample, sequenced in a study of T cell responses to AZD1222 COVID-19 vaccine. Here immunoSEQ multiplex PCR was the method, and the copy in TCRdb shows in-frame clones only, minus some. The table shows about 82,000 clones, with approximately 85% occurring only once. Sequencing used peripheral blood, obtained 28 days after the second AZD1222 dose. All receptors derive from an adult who received the AZD1222 COVID-19 vaccine.

The V call is TRBV4-3, the J call TRBJ1-6; D is ambiguous. This CDR3 contains 15 residues. V lost 0 bases and J lost 0, with 3 bases in between. Germline V gene data show CDR1 as LGHNA and CDR2 as YSLEER. The CDR3 spells CASSQDSSYNSPLHF. CDR3 bases: TGCGCCAGCAGCCAAGATAGCTCCTATAATTCACCCCTCCACTTT.

The rearrangement links TRBV12-5 to TRBJ1-2; D is ambiguous. With 0 bases removed from V and 4 bases from J, the gap between germline ends came to 15 bases. This CDR3 comprises 16 residues. CDR1 is LGHNT and CDR2 is FRNRAP in the germline V gene. Here the CDR3 reads CASGLVPVESFYGYTF. The CDR3 DNA reads TGTGCTAGTGGTTTGGTACCGGTCGAGTCTTTCTATGGCTACACCTTC.

This chain links TRBV5-6 with TRBJ1-2; tentatively, D is TRBD1 (5 bases). The CDR3 length is 13 residues. Germline-derived CDR1 and CDR2 are SGHDT and YYEEEE. V was trimmed by 3 bases and J by 9 bases, leaving 15 bases between them. CDR3: CASSSSGPGSYTF. The CDR3 DNA is TGTGCCAGCAGCTCCTCGGGCCCAGGGAGCTACACCTTC.

The chain is built from TRBV5-1 and TRBJ1-1, with D hard to call. Germline-derived CDR1 and CDR2 are SGHRS and YFSETQ. The CDR3 consists of 14 residues. The V end was cut by 2 bases, the J end by 3 bases, with 11 bases between. The CDR3 here is CASSFGVGYTEAFF. CDR3 in DNA: TGCGCCAGCAGCTTTGGTGTCGGATACACTGAAGCTTTCTTT.

The chain combines TRBV19 with TRBJ1-3; D possibly corresponds to TRBD1 (5 bases). The CDR3 contains 16 residues. Per germline, CDR1 LNHDA and CDR2 SQIVND (reference sequence). Trimming removed 7 bases from V and 0 bases from J, with 16 bases in between. CDR3 bases: TGTGCCAGTATACCCTCGACAGCTTCCTCTGGAAACACCATATATTTT. It translates to CASIPSTASSGNTIYF.